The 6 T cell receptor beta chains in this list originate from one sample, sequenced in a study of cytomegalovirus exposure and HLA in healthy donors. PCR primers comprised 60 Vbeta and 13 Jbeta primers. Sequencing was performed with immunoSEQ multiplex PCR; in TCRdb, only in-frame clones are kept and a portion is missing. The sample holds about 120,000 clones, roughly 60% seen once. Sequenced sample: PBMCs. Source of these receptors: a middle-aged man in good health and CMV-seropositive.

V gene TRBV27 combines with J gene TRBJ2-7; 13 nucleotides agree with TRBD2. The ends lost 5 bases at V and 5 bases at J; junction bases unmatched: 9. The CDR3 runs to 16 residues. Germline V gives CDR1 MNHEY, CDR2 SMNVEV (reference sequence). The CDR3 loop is CASSPRLAGGFNEQYF. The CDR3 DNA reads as TGTGCCAGCAGTCCACGACTAGCGGGGGGATTTAACGAGCAGTACTTC.

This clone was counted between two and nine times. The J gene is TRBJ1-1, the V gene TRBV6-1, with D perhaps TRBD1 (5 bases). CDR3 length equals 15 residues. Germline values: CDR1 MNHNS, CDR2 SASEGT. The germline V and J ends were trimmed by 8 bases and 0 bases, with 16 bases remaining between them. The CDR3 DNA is TGTGCCAGCCGGGAGCTCGGGGCGATGAACACTGAAGCTTTCTTT. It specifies CASRELGAMNTEAFF.

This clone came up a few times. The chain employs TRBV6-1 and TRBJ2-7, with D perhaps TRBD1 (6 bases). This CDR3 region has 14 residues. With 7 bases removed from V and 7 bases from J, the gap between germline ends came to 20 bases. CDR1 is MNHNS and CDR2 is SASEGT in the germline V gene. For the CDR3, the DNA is TGTGCCAGCAATCGACAGGAGCAATCGGGGGAGCAGTACTTC. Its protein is CASNRQEQSGEQYF.

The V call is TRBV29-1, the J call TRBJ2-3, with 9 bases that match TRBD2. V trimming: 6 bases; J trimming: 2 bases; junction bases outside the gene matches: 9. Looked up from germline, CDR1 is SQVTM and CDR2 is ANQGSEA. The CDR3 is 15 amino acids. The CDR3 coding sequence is TGCAGCGTCGGAACCCCTAGCGGGATCACAGATACGCAGTATTTT. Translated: CSVGTPSGITDTQYF.

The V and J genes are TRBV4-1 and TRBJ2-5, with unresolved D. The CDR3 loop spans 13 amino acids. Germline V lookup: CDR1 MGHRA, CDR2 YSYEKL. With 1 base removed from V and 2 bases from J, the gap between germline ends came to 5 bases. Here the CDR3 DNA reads TGCGCCAGCAGCCAAGCGCAGCAAGAGACCCAGTACTTC. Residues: CASSQAQQETQYF.

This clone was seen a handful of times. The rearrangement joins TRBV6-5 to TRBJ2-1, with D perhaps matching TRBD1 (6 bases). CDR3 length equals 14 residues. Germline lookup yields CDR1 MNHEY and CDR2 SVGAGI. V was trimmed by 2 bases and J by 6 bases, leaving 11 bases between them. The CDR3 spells CASSYGVRGNEQFF. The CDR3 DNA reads TGTGCCAGCAGTTACGGGGTCAGGGGCAATGAGCAGTTCTTC.